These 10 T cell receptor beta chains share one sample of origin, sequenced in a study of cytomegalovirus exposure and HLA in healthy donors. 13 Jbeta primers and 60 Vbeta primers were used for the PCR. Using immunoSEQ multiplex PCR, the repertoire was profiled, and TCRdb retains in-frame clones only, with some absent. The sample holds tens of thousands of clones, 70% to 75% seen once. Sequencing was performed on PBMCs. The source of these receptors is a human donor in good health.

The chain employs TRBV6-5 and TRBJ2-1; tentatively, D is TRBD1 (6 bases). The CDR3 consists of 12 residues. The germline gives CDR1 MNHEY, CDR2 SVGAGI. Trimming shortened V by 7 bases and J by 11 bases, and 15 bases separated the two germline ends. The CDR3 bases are TGTGCCAGCAAAACCGACAGGACCCAGCAGTTCTTC. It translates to CASKTDRTQQFF.

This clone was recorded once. The CDR3 here is CASSNRQVGEQYF. Here the CDR3 DNA reads TGTGCCAGTAGTAACCGACAGGTAGGCGAGCAGTACTTC. The chain is built from TRBV19 and TRBJ2-7; tentatively, D is TRBD1 (6 bases). Germline V gives CDR1 LNHDA, CDR2 SQIVND (reference sequence). Trimming cost V 4 bases and J 6 bases, with 13 bases left between them. This CDR3 has 13 residues.

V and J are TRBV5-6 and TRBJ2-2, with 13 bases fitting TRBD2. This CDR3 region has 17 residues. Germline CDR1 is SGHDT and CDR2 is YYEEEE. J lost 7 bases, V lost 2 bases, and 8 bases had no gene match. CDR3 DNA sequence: TGTGCCAGCAGCTTCGGGACTAGCGGGACCAAGGACGGGGAGCTGTTTTTT. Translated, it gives CASSFGTSGTKDGELFF.

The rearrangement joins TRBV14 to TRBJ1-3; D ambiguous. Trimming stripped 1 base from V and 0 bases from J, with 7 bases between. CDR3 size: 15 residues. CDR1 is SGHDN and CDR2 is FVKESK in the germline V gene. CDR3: CASSQGSLSGNTIYF. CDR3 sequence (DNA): TGTGCCAGCAGCCAAGGGAGCCTCTCTGGAAACACCATATATTTT. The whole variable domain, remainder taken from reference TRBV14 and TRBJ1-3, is EAGVTQFPSHSVIEKGQTVTLRCDPISGHDNLYWYRRVMGKEIKFLLHFVKESKQDESGMPNNRFLAERTGGTYSTLKVQPAELEDSGVYFCASSQGSLSGNTIYFGEGSWLTVV.

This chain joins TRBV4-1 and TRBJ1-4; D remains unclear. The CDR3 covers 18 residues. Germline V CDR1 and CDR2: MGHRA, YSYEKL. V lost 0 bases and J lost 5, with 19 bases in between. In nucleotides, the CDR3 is TGCGCCAGCAGCCAAGAACCCCCAAGCCGAGGCCTCAATGAAAAACTGTTTTTT. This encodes CASSQEPPSRGLNEKLFF.

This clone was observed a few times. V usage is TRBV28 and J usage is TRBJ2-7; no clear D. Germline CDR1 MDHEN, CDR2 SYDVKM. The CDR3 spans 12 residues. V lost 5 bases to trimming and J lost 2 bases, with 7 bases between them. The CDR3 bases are TGTGCCAGCAGTCTCCCTGCCTACGAGCAGTACTTC. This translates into CASSLPAYEQYF.

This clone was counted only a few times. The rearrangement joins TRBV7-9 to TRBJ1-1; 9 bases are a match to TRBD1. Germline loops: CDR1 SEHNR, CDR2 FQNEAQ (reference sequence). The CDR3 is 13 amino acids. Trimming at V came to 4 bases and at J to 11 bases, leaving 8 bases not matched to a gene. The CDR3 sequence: CASSSRDRVSAFF. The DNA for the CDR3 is TGTGCCAGCAGCTCCCGGGACAGGGTGTCGGCTTTCTTT.

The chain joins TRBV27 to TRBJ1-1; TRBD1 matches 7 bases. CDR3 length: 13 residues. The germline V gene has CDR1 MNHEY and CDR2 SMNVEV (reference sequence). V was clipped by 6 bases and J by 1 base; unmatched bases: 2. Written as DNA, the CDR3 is TGTGCCAGCAGCTACAGGGGGAACACTGAAGCTTTCTTT. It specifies CASSYRGNTEAFF.

The chain's CDR3 is CASSPTDRQGQPQHF. The CDR3 DNA follows: TGTGCCAGCAGCCCAACCGACAGGCAGGGACAGCCCCAGCATTTT. V usage is TRBV5-5 and J usage is TRBJ1-5; TRBD1 is a possible D gene (6 bases). CDR3 length equals 15 residues. The V and J ends lost 4 bases and 7 bases respectively, with 18 bases between them. Germline V CDR1 and CDR2: SGHKS, YYEKEE (reference sequence). Looking up the rest from reference TRBV5-5 and TRBJ1-5 gives the full variable domain: DAGVTQSPTHLIKTRGQQVTLRCSPISGHKSVSWYQQVLGQGPQFIFQYYEKEERGRGNFPDRFSARQFPNYSSELNVNALLLGDSALYLCASSPTDRQGQPQHFGDGTRLSIL.

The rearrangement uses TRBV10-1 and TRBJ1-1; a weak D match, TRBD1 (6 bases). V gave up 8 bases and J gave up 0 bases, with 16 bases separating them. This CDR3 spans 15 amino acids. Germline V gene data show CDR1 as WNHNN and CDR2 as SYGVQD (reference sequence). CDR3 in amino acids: CASGGRAEMNTEAFF. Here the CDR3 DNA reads TGCGCCAGCGGGGGCAGGGCAGAGATGAACACTGAAGCTTTCTTT.